The present T cell receptor beta chain was sequenced within a study of blood T cell repertoires in COVID-19. Study-level information: PBMCs, B-cell-depleted T cells, or T cells provided the cDNA or gDNA that made up the material.

The table came from immunoSEQ multiplex PCR; TCRdb's copy has only in-frame clones and leaves some out. The sample lists roughly 56,000 clones, 80% to 95% occurring once. V shed 0 bases and J shed 5 bases, with 13 bases lying between them. CDR1 and CDR2 from the germline V gene are KGHSH and LQKENI. The CDR3 contains 15 residues. The clonotype comes from a man aged 50-60 years with active COVID-19. The material sequenced was peripheral blood. V gene TRBV18 combines with J gene TRBJ1-1, with D unclear. Here the CDR3 reads CASSPPTGVRTEAFF. The CDR3 nucleotides are TGTGCCAGCTCACCACCAACCGGGGTGAGGACTGAAGCTTTCTTT.